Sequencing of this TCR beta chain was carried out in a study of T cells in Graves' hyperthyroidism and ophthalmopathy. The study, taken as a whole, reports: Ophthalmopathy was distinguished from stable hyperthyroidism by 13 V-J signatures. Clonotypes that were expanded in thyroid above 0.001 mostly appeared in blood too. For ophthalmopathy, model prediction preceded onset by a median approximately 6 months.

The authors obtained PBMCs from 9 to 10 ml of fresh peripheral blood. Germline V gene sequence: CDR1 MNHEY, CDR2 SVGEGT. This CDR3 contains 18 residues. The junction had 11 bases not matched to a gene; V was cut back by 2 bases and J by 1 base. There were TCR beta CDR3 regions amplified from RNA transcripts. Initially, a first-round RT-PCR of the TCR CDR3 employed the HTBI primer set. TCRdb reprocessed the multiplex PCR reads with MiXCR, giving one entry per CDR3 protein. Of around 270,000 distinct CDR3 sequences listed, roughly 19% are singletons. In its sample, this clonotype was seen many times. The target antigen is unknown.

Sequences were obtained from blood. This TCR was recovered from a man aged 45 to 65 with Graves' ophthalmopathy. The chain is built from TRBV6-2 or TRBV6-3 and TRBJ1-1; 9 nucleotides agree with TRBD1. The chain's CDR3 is CASSYTGQGSQGNTEAFF. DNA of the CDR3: TGTGCCAGCAGTTACACCGGACAGGGGAGTCAAGGGAACACTGAAGCTTTCTTT.